This entry lists 7 T cell receptor beta chains sequenced from one sample in a study of Ad26.COV2.S vaccination and SARS-CoV-2 variants. TCRdb keeps only in-frame clones here, not all; method: immunoSEQ multiplex PCR. The table has tens of thousands of clones, roughly 83% seen once. The sample consisted of peripheral blood, taken after recovery from COVID-19. The receptors derive from a human donor who had recovered from COVID-19.

The rearrangement joins TRBV12-5 to TRBJ1-5; D might be TRBD1 (5 bases). Per germline, CDR1 LGHNT and CDR2 FRNRAP. This CDR3 comprises 13 residues. V was clipped by 6 bases and J by 7 bases, with 13 bases between them. The CDR3 nucleotides read TGTGCTAGTGGCCCCGGGGGGATACAGCCCCAGCATTTT. The encoded protein is CASGPGGIQPQHF.

This chain connects TRBV6-5 to TRBJ1-2; the match to TRBD1 covers 10 bases. Trimming at V came to 4 bases and at J to 7 bases, leaving 6 bases not matched to a gene. CDR1 and CDR2 (germline): MNHEY, SVGAGI. CDR3 length: 14 residues. The CDR3 is CASSLIGTGAGYTF. The CDR3 DNA is TGTGCCAGCAGTTTAATTGGGACAGGGGCTGGCTACACCTTC.

V usage is TRBV6-5 and J usage is TRBJ2-1; 11 bases map to TRBD2. Trimming removed 4 bases from V and 9 bases from J; junction bases left unmatched: 8. The germline CDR1 and CDR2 sequences are MNHEY and SVGAGI. This CDR3 spans 15 amino acids. CDR3 sequence (DNA): TGTGCCAGCAGTTGGGATCTAGCGGGGGGTGCTGAGCAGTTCTTC. Translated, it gives CASSWDLAGGAEQFF.

V usage is TRBV5-1 and J usage is TRBJ1-2; D may be TRBD1 (5 bases). CDR3 length: 15 amino acids. Germline values: CDR1 SGHRS, CDR2 YFSETQ. Trimming removed 4 bases from V and 3 bases from J, with 16 bases in between. The DNA for the CDR3 is TGCGCCAGCAGCCCCCTCCCAGGGATAGACTATGGCTACACCTTC. Protein: CASSPLPGIDYGYTF.

The chain has TRBV7-8 and TRBJ1-5; a weak D match, TRBD1 (5 bases). The germline CDR1 and CDR2 sequences are SGHVS and FQNEAQ. CDR3 size: 13 residues. Deletions cut 3 bases from V and 4 bases from J, with 7 bases between. The CDR3 reads CASSFDSNQPQHF. The CDR3 bases are TGTGCCAGCAGCTTCGACAGTAATCAGCCCCAGCATTTT.

This chain uses TRBV2 with TRBJ2-1; 13 bases agree with TRBD2. In germline, CDR1 is SNHLY, CDR2 FYNNEI. Unmatched junction bases numbered 5, after V lost 5 bases and J lost 4 bases. The CDR3 covers 16 residues. The CDR3 nucleotides are TGTGCCAGCAGTCTAAAGGGACTAGCGGGGTACAATGAGCAGTTCTTC. It translates to CASSLKGLAGYNEQFF.

V and J are TRBV18 and TRBJ2-1; tentative D call: TRBD2 (6 bases). Germline V gene sequence: CDR1 KGHSH, CDR2 LQKENI. The V and J ends lost 3 bases and 0 bases respectively, with 9 bases between them. The CDR3 consists of 15 residues. The CDR3 nucleotides are TGTGCCAGCTCACCCGCGGACTACTCCTACAATGAGCAGTTCTTC. Translating it yields CASSPADYSYNEQFF.